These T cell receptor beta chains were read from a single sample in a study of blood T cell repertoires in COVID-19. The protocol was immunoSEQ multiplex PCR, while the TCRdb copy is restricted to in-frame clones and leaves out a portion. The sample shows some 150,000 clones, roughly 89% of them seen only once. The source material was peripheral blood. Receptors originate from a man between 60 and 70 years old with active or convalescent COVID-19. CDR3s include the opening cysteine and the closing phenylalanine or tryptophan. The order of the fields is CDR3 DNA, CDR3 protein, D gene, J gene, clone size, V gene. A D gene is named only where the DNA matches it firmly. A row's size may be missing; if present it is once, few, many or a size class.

DNA: TGTGCCAGCAGGGACAGGGGTCTGGCTAATGAAAAACTGTTTTTT
CDR3: CASRDRGLANEKLFF
D: TRBD1
J: TRBJ1-4
size: once
V: TRBV2

DNA: TGTGCCAGCAGCGATGAACAGGTCTCTGGGGCCAACGTCCTGACTTTC
CDR3: CASSDEQVSGANVLTF
D: -
J: TRBJ2-6
size: -
V: TRBV5-6

DNA: TGTGCCAGCAGCTCTACACAGGGGGTTGACACTGAAGCTTTCTTT
CDR3: CASSSTQGVDTEAFF
D: TRBD1
J: TRBJ1-1
size: -
V: TRBV11-3

DNA: TGTGCCAGCAGGCCCCTTCCCAGCGATGCTCAGTTCTTC
CDR3: CASRPLPSDAQFF
D: -
J: TRBJ2-1
size: -
V: TRBV2

DNA: TGTGCCAGCAGCTCGACTAGCGGCTACTACAATGAGCAGTTCTTC
CDR3: CASSSTSGYYNEQFF
D: TRBD2
J: TRBJ2-1
size: -
V: TRBV25-1

DNA: TGCGCCAGCAGCCCACTGGGCAGGGGGTCCTACGAGCAGTACTTC
CDR3: CASSPLGRGSYEQYF
D: TRBD1
J: TRBJ2-7
size: -
V: TRBV4-1

DNA: TGTGCCAGCAGCCCCCAGAATCGGAACACTGAAGCTTTCTTT
CDR3: CASSPQNRNTEAFF
D: -
J: TRBJ1-1
size: -
V: TRBV27

DNA: TGTGCCAGCAGTAGCCCTTACGGGAGAAATGAGCAGTTCTTC
CDR3: CASSSPYGRNEQFF
D: -
J: TRBJ2-1
size: few
V: TRBV28

DNA: TGCGCCAGCAGCTTGTCCGGCGCAGGTTGGTCGACTGAAGCTTTCTTT
CDR3: CASSLSGAGWSTEAFF
D: -
J: TRBJ1-1
size: -
V: TRBV5-1

DNA: TGTGCCAGCAGGGGACAGTTGAGCTCTGGAAACACCATATATTTT
CDR3: CASRGQLSSGNTIYF
D: TRBD1
J: TRBJ1-3
size: once
V: TRBV6-5

DNA: TGTGCCAGCAGCCAGGACACTACTGAAGCTTTCTTT
CDR3: CASSQDTTEAFF
D: -
J: TRBJ1-1
size: -
V: TRBV7-8

DNA: TGTGCCAGCTCACCACCCGGGGAGGGCCGGGGTACGCAGTATTTT
CDR3: CASSPPGEGRGTQYF
D: TRBD2
J: TRBJ2-3
size: once
V: TRBV18

DNA: TGTGCCAGCAGCTTAGCGACAAACACAGATACGCAGTATTTT
CDR3: CASSLATNTDTQYF
D: -
J: TRBJ2-3
size: -
V: TRBV7-2

DNA: TGTGCCAGCAGTTCCAACCCCGGGACAGATAATTCACCCCTCCACTTT
CDR3: CASSSNPGTDNSPLHF
D: TRBD1
J: TRBJ1-6
size: -
V: TRBV28

DNA: TGTGCCATGCGGACAGGGAGGGCAGATACGCAGTATTTT
CDR3: CAMRTGRADTQYF
D: -
J: TRBJ2-3
size: once
V: TRBV6-5

DNA: TGTGCCAGCAGTCTCGGACAGGGCCGCTACGAGCAGTACTTC
CDR3: CASSLGQGRYEQYF
D: TRBD1
J: TRBJ2-7
size: -
V: TRBV5-4

DNA: TGTGCCAGCCGGGGGACAGGGGGCTCCTCCTACGAGCAGTACTTC
CDR3: CASRGTGGSSYEQYF
D: TRBD1
J: TRBJ2-7
size: -
V: TRBV28

DNA: TGCGCCAGCAGCTTGGACACAAACACTGAAGCTTTCTTT
CDR3: CASSLDTNTEAFF
D: -
J: TRBJ1-1
size: once
V: TRBV5-1

DNA: TGTGCCACCAGTGAACCCCCCCCAGCGGGAGATTACAATGAGCAGTTCTTC
CDR3: CATSEPPPAGDYNEQFF
D: TRBD2
J: TRBJ2-1
size: -
V: TRBV24-1

DNA: TGTGCCAGCAGCAATTCGGGGAGGGCTGAAGCTTTCTTT
CDR3: CASSNSGRAEAFF
D: -
J: TRBJ1-1
size: once
V: TRBV21-1

DNA: TGTGCCAGCAGTTTACAGGCCGGGGAGCTGTTTTTT
CDR3: CASSLQAGELFF
D: -
J: TRBJ2-2
size: -
V: TRBV28

DNA: TGTGCCAGCAGCTTGTCGGGGATCCGCTCCAACTATGGCTACACCTTC
CDR3: CASSLSGIRSNYGYTF
D: -
J: TRBJ1-2
size: -
V: TRBV5-4

DNA: TGTGCCAGCAGCTTAGAGCCGGGGTACTCTGGAAACACCATATATTTT
CDR3: CASSLEPGYSGNTIYF
D: -
J: TRBJ1-3
size: once
V: TRBV7-6

DNA: TGCGCCAGCAGCAGGGGGACAGTACCTAATGAAAAACTGTTTTTT
CDR3: CASSRGTVPNEKLFF
D: TRBD1
J: TRBJ1-4
size: -
V: TRBV5-1

DNA: TGTGCCAGCGGCTGGGGGCAGGGTGGTGGCTACGAGCAGTACTTC
CDR3: CASGWGQGGGYEQYF
D: -
J: TRBJ2-7
size: once
V: TRBV11-2

DNA: TGTGCCAGCAGTTTATATCCCAGGGGCTACGAGCAGTACTTC
CDR3: CASSLYPRGYEQYF
D: -
J: TRBJ2-7
size: -
V: TRBV28

DNA: TGTGCCTGGAGTGTACGGCAGGGGGAAGACTATGGCTACACCTTC
CDR3: CAWSVRQGEDYGYTF
D: TRBD1
J: TRBJ1-2
size: -
V: TRBV30

DNA: TGTGCCAGCAGTGTCTTCCTAGCGGAAGCGGCGGGGGAGCTGTTTTTT
CDR3: CASSVFLAEAAGELFF
D: TRBD2
J: TRBJ2-2
size: -
V: TRBV2

DNA: TGTGCCAGTAGTATAGGGAGGGTAGGTAATCAGCCCCAGCATTTT
CDR3: CASSIGRVGNQPQHF
D: -
J: TRBJ1-5
size: -
V: TRBV19

DNA: TGTGCCAGCAGCCTCCGGACTGGGCGGGAGACCCAGTACTTC
CDR3: CASSLRTGRETQYF
D: -
J: TRBJ2-5
size: -
V: TRBV9

DNA: TGTGCCAGCAGTCCCAGGACTAGCGGGAGGATATACGAGCAGTACTTC
CDR3: CASSPRTSGRIYEQYF
D: TRBD2
J: TRBJ2-7
size: once
V: TRBV6-2/TRBV6-3

DNA: TGTGCCAGCAGCTTAGTCGGACTACGGGAGACCCAGTACTTC
CDR3: CASSLVGLRETQYF
D: -
J: TRBJ2-5
size: -
V: TRBV11-2

DNA: TGTGCCAGCAGCACATGGGACAGCAAGAATTCACCCCTCCACTTT
CDR3: CASSTWDSKNSPLHF
D: TRBD1
J: TRBJ1-6
size: few
V: TRBV7-9

DNA: TGTGCCAGCAGTGGAACCCGGGACAGTAATGCCTACACCTTC
CDR3: CASSGTRDSNAYTF
D: TRBD1
J: TRBJ1-2
size: -
V: TRBV2

DNA: TGCGCCAGCAGCCAGGACAGGAACACTGAAGCTTTCTTT
CDR3: CASSQDRNTEAFF
D: -
J: TRBJ1-1
size: -
V: TRBV4-3

DNA: TGCAGTGCTAGAAGAGGGAATGAGCAGTTCTTC
CDR3: CSARRGNEQFF
D: -
J: TRBJ2-1
size: -
V: TRBV20-1

DNA: TGTGCCAGCAGTTCGCGAGGCGGGCTAGCGGGGGGCACATACAATGAGCAGTTCTTC
CDR3: CASSSRGGLAGGTYNEQFF
D: TRBD2
J: TRBJ2-1
size: -
V: TRBV28

DNA: TGTGCCAGCCTAAGGGGGACACCCTGCGGGGAAGCTTTCTTT
CDR3: CASLRGTPCGEAFF
D: -
J: TRBJ1-1
size: -
V: TRBV21-1

DNA: TGTGCCAGCCACGCCCGAGGACAGGGGAGGTCCCTCCACTTT
CDR3: CASHARGQGRSLHF
D: -
J: TRBJ1-6
size: once
V: TRBV21-1

DNA: TGTGCCAGCAGCGGACGGGGCGAGCAGTACTTC
CDR3: CASSGRGEQYF
D: -
J: TRBJ2-7
size: -
V: TRBV3-1/TRBV3-2

DNA: TGTGCCAGCAGGGACTCTAGCGGGAGGAACACCGGGGAGCTGTTTTTT
CDR3: CASRDSSGRNTGELFF
D: TRBD2
J: TRBJ2-2
size: -
V: TRBV5-4

DNA: TGTGCCAGCTCACCACCTCCCGGGGGACAGGCTAACTATGGCTACACCTTC
CDR3: CASSPPPGGQANYGYTF
D: TRBD1
J: TRBJ1-2
size: -
V: TRBV18

DNA: TGTGCCAGCAGCACCGGGGGGGCGGAGACCCAGTACTTC
CDR3: CASSTGGAETQYF
D: TRBD2
J: TRBJ2-5
size: -
V: TRBV5-5

DNA: TGTGCCAGCAGCGTTCTTTTGGGAGGCACCGGGGAGCTGTTTTTT
CDR3: CASSVLLGGTGELFF
D: -
J: TRBJ2-2
size: once
V: TRBV9